This entry lists 9 T cell receptor beta chains sequenced from one sample in a study of blood T cell repertoires in COVID-19. Sequencing was performed with immunoSEQ multiplex PCR; in TCRdb, only in-frame clones are kept and a portion is missing. The profile shows 280,000 or so clones, approximately 85% of them singletons. Sequenced material: peripheral blood. Receptors originate from a human donor in a cohort sampled during active COVID-19.

The chain couples TRBV27 to TRBJ2-7, with D perhaps TRBD2 (7 bases). Germline CDR1 MNHEY, CDR2 SMNVEV (reference sequence). The CDR3 covers 15 residues. The V and J ends lost 4 bases and 3 bases respectively, with 16 bases between them. For the CDR3, the DNA is TGTGCCAGCAGTTCACGAGGGGGGGTCGGCTACGAGCAGTACTTC. The encoded protein is CASSSRGGVGYEQYF.

The chain combines TRBV11-2 with TRBJ2-7; 12 nucleotides align to TRBD1. With V trimmed by 5 bases and J by 6 bases, 8 bases remained unmatched. The CDR3 sequence is 15 residues long. Germline lookup yields CDR1 SGHAT and CDR2 FQNNGV. Here the CDR3 reads CASSLYGTGGGEQYF. In nucleotides, the CDR3 is TGTGCCAGCAGCCTGTATGGGACAGGGGGCGGCGAGCAGTACTTC.

The rearrangement links TRBV7-9 to TRBJ2-2; 12 bases are shared with TRBD2. The germline gives CDR1 SEHNR, CDR2 FQNEAQ (reference sequence). The junction had 7 bases not matched to a gene; V was cut back by 6 bases and J by 5 bases. The CDR3 is 16 residues long. The CDR3 nucleotides are TGTGCCAGCAGTCTCGGACTAGCGGGAAGTACCGGGGAGCTGTTTTTT. Translation gives CASSLGLAGSTGELFF.

The chain joins TRBV5-4 to TRBJ1-2; no firm D call. CDR1 and CDR2 from the germline V gene are SGHNT and YYREEE (reference sequence). Between the trimmed V and J ends, which lost 0 bases and 4 bases, there was a span of 10 bases. CDR3 length equals 14 residues. The DNA of the CDR3 is TGTGCCAGCAGCTTGGAAAAAAATAGCTATGGCTACACCTTC. Amino acid sequence: CASSLEKNSYGYTF.

The rearrangement links TRBV6-5 to TRBJ1-4; the D is unclear. The CDR3 sequence is 15 residues long. Germline CDR1 MNHEY, CDR2 SVGAGI. Trimming shortened V by 5 bases and J by 10 bases, and 20 bases separated the two germline ends. CDR3 protein: CASSLGPLLRGKLFF. CDR3 nucleotide sequence: TGTGCCAGCAGTCTTGGCCCCCTACTGCGGGGAAAACTGTTTTTT.

The chain links TRBV5-4 to TRBJ2-5, with D possibly being TRBD2 (5 bases). The ends were cut back, 1 base at V and 4 bases at J, with 11 bases in the middle. Germline values: CDR1 SGHNT, CDR2 YYREEE (reference sequence). The CDR3 loop spans 14 amino acids. The CDR3 DNA is TGTGCCAGCAGCTTGTTCGGGGTTGGAGAGACCCAGTACTTC. This encodes CASSLFGVGETQYF.

The chain employs TRBV14 and TRBJ1-1; tentatively, D is TRBD1 (6 bases). The CDR3 extends over 15 amino acids. Trimming removed 6 bases at V and 5 bases at J, with 19 bases between. Looked up from germline, CDR1 is SGHDN and CDR2 is FVKESK. The chain's CDR3 is CASRRDTGGRTEAFF. The CDR3, as DNA: TGTGCCAGCAGACGGGACACGGGTGGGCGAACTGAAGCTTTCTTT.

This clone turned up a few times. The genes are TRBV6-5 and TRBJ2-7, with 7 bases identical to TRBD2. Germline V CDR1 and CDR2: MNHEY, SVGAGI. Germline trimming cut 5 bases from V and 0 bases from J; bases unmatched to any gene: 4. There are 14 residues in the CDR3. The DNA for the CDR3 is TGTGCCAGCAGTCCTAGCGGTAGCTCCTACGAGCAGTACTTC. It specifies CASSPSGSSYEQYF.

This clone was seen only once. This chain uses TRBV20-1 with TRBJ2-7, with 7 positions matching TRBD1. The CDR3 consists of 11 residues. Germline lookup yields CDR1 DFQATT and CDR2 SNEGSKA (reference sequence). The CDR3 nucleotides read TGCAGCGGGACAGATACCTACGAGCAGTACTTC. It is translated as CSGTDTYEQYF.